One sample yielded the 27 T cell receptor beta chains listed below, sequenced in a study of sequential checkpoint blockade in melanoma. The data were produced by immunoSEQ multiplex PCR, yet TCRdb's version contains in-frame clones alone and is incomplete. Counted here are 10,000 to 15,000 clones, roughly 21% occurring once; the ten biggest clones make up approximately 6.6%. Treatment defined: randomized to nivolumab then ipilimumab (arm A) or the reverse (arm B). The sample was tumor tissue (inferred from file names), taken from a patient given nivolumab and ipilimumab in sequence. The source is a human donor with melanoma.

This sequence joins TRBV19 and TRBJ2-1, with D perhaps assigned TRBD1 or TRBD2 (7 bases each). Germline V CDR1 and CDR2: LNHDA, SQIVND (reference sequence). Deletions cut 4 bases from V and 4 bases from J, with 17 bases between. The length of the CDR3 is 16 residues. The CDR3 here is CASSNASRGGYNEQFF. The DNA for the CDR3 is TGTGCCAGTAGTAATGCTTCCAGGGGGGGATACAATGAGCAGTTCTTC.

V gene TRBV15 combines with J gene TRBJ2-2; D might be TRBD2 (5 bases). The length of the CDR3 is 15 residues. The V gene lost 0 bases and the J gene lost 5 bases, with 10 bases spanning the gap. Germline CDR1 LNHNV, CDR2 YYDKDF (reference sequence). The CDR3 region has the DNA TGTGCCACCAGCAGAGATTCGCCGGGGACCGGGGAGCTGTTTTTT. Translation gives CATSRDSPGTGELFF.

This clone was detected ten times or more. The chain has TRBV6-8 and TRBJ1-6; no clear D. The germline CDR1 and CDR2 sequences are MNHGY and SAAAGT. CDR3 length equals 12 residues. Trimming removed 5 bases at V and 7 bases at J, with 6 bases between. Here the CDR3 reads CASSDGNSPLHF. CDR3 DNA sequence: TGTGCCAGCAGTGATGGGAATTCACCCCTCCACTTT.

The CDR3 DNA reads as TGTGCCAGCAGTTTAAGGGACAGGGCTCGGGAGACCCAGTACTTC. Its translation is CASSLRDRARETQYF. This chain links TRBV28 with TRBJ2-5; 9 positions agree with TRBD1. The J segment lost 5 bases and the V segment lost 2 bases, leaving 6 bases of the junction unmatched. The CDR3 sequence is 15 residues long. Germline CDR1 is MDHEN and CDR2 is SYDVKM.

The table lists this clone with a few counts. The genes are TRBV11-3 and TRBJ2-7, with 7 nucleotides matching TRBD1. J gave up 4 bases and V 1 base, and 4 bases lay outside the gene matches. The length of the CDR3 is 14 residues. Germline V gene sequence: CDR1 SGHNT, CDR2 YENEEA. CDR3 loop: CASSLGQGRYEQYF. CDR3 DNA: TGTGCCAGCAGCTTAGGACAGGGACGGTACGAGCAGTACTTC.

This chain uses TRBV6-1 with TRBJ2-7, with D perhaps TRBD1 or TRBD2 (6 bases each). V lost 0 bases and J lost 2, with 14 bases in between. Germline values: CDR1 MNHNS, CDR2 SASEGT. This CDR3 has 16 residues. The CDR3 DNA sequence: TGTGCCAGCAGTGAAGCGGGCGCGGGACACCCCTACGAGCAGTACTTC. Protein sequence: CASSEAGAGHPYEQYF.

Sample share makes this clone medium-sized (0.01 to 0.1%). The V gene is TRBV6-8, the J gene TRBJ2-5; no reliable D call. The CDR3 is made up of 13 amino acids. CDR1 is MNHGY and CDR2 is SAAAGT in the germline V gene. Trimming took 4 bases from V and 1 from J, leaving 7 bases between them. CDR3 amino acids: CASSFGVQETQYF. The CDR3 nucleotides read TGTGCCAGCAGTTTTGGGGTCCAAGAGACCCAGTACTTC.

The count of this clone is one. The chain is built from TRBV5-1 and TRBJ2-5; 7 nucleotides line up with TRBD2. The CDR3 is 15 residues long. Germline V gene lookup returns CDR1 SGHRS and CDR2 YFSETQ. V lost 4 bases to trimming and J lost 2 bases; unmatched junction nucleotides: 8. The DNA for the CDR3 is TGCGCCAGCAGCCTTGCCGGGACTACACAAGAGACCCAGTACTTC. Translating gives CASSLAGTTQETQYF. The full variable domain, with the rest looked up from reference TRBV5-1 and TRBJ2-5, is KAGVTQTPRYLIKTRGQQVTLSCSPISGHRSVSWYQQTPGQGLQFLFEYFSETQRNKGNFPGRFSGRQFSNSRSEMNVSTLELGDSALYLCASSLAGTTQETQYFGPGTRLLVL.

This clone was seen ten or more times. The J gene is TRBJ1-2, the V gene TRBV11-3, with D perhaps TRBD1 (6 bases). The CDR3 spans 14 residues. The V gene's germline CDR1 is SGHNT and CDR2 YENEEA. With 3 bases removed from V and 7 bases from J, the gap between germline ends came to 15 bases. As DNA, the CDR3 is TGTGCCAGCAGCTTGAGGCTAGGGGGGATTGGCTACACCTTC. Its translation is CASSLRLGGIGYTF.

This clone was found many times. Mismatch with germline at one junction end may stem from a read error. The chain employs TRBV9 and TRBJ1-1; D ambiguous. CDR1 SGDLS and CDR2 YYNGEE come from the germline V gene. The CDR3 extends over 12 amino acids. CDR3 in amino acids: CASSGTGPLHDF. The CDR3, as DNA: TGTGCCAGCAGCGGAACCGGGCCCCTCCACGATTTT.

Many counts were recorded for this clone. The chain employs TRBV11-3 and TRBJ1-1; TRBD1 matches at 7 bases. Germline CDR1 SGHNT, CDR2 YENEEA. V gave up 4 bases and J gave up 6 bases; unmatched junction bases: 8. This CDR3 region has 14 residues. The CDR3 DNA is TGTGCCAGCAGCTCACAGGGGAGGGCGGCTGAAGCTTTCTTT. It is translated as CASSSQGRAAEAFF.

This clone came up many times. This rearrangement joins TRBV9 to TRBJ2-1; no firm D call. CDR1 SGDLS and CDR2 YYNGEE come from the germline V gene. V dropped 0 bases and J dropped 9 bases, with 10 bases sitting between them. The CDR3 loop spans 13 amino acids. Written as DNA, the CDR3 is TGTGCCAGCAGCGTAGTTTTCGGCACTGAGCAGTTCTTC. It translates to CASSVVFGTEQFF.

By sample fraction, this clone is medium-sized (0.01 to 0.1%). The V and J genes are TRBV6-8 and TRBJ2-1, with D possibly being TRBD1 (5 bases). From germline, CDR1 is MNHGY and CDR2 SAAAGT. This CDR3 is built from 14 residues. Trimming removed 2 bases from V and 7 bases from J, with 12 bases in between. Written as DNA, the CDR3 is TGTGCCAGCAGTTACGGAAGAGCAGGGAATGAGCAGTTCTTC. This sequence encodes CASSYGRAGNEQFF.

The rearrangement joins TRBV6-8 to TRBJ1-3, with D uncertain. The germline CDR1 and CDR2 sequences are MNHGY and SAAAGT. Trimming pared 6 bases from V and 4 bases from J, leaving 13 bases between. This CDR3 has 14 amino acids. CDR3 region: CASSLRRAGNTIYF. The CDR3 nucleotides read TGTGCCAGCAGCCTACGACGGGCCGGAAACACCATATATTTT.

The table lists this clone with many counts. The genes are TRBV7-2 and TRBJ1-2; tentative D call: TRBD1 (6 bases). Germline CDR1 is SGHTA and CDR2 is FQGNSA. The germline V and J ends were trimmed by 5 bases and 11 bases, with 18 bases remaining between them. This CDR3 comprises 13 residues. CDR3 loop: CASSREHRELYTF. CDR3 DNA: TGTGCCAGCAGCCGTGAACACAGGGAATTATACACCTTC. Using reference TRBV7-2 and TRBJ1-2 for the parts outside the CDR3, the full variable domain is GAGVSQSPSNKVTEKGKDVELRCDPISGHTALYWYRQSLGQGLEFLIYFQGNSAPDKSGLPSDRFSAERTGGSVSTLTIQRTQQEDSAVYLCASSREHRELYTFGSGTRLTVV.

This clone came up a few times. The rearrangement links TRBV6-8 to TRBJ2-3; 8 positions agree with TRBD1. Trimming cost V 5 bases and J 1 base; bases outside gene matches: 5. CDR3 length: 15 amino acids. Germline CDR1 is MNHGY and CDR2 is SAAAGT. CDR3 protein: CASSPGQDGTDTQYF. Written as DNA, the CDR3 is TGTGCCAGCAGTCCGGGACAGGATGGCACAGATACGCAGTATTTT.

V usage is TRBV18 and J usage is TRBJ2-3, with TRBD2 identical over 9 bases. V dropped 3 bases and J dropped 2; count of bases not matched to a gene: 3. The CDR3 covers 15 residues. Germline V gene lookup returns CDR1 KGHSH and CDR2 LQKENI. The CDR3 loop reads CASSPLAGVTDTQYF. CDR3 coding DNA: TGTGCCAGCTCACCTTTAGCGGGAGTCACAGATACGCAGTATTTT.

This clone has just a few counts. The chain joins TRBV6-8 to TRBJ1-2, with a tentative D call TRBD1 (5 bases). This CDR3 has 13 residues. V lost 11 bases, J lost 1 base, and 14 bases lay in between. CDR1 and CDR2 from the germline V gene are MNHGY and SAAAGT. CDR3 amino acids: CASALDSNYGYTF. The CDR3 nucleotides are TGTGCCTCAGCCTTAGACAGTAACTATGGCTACACCTTC.

This clone was seen ten or more times. The V and J genes are TRBV11-3 and TRBJ1-1, with D possibly being TRBD1 (5 bases). The CDR3 sequence is 14 residues long. Germline V gene data show CDR1 as SGHNT and CDR2 as YENEEA. The ends were cut back, 5 bases at V and 5 bases at J, with 15 bases in the middle. The CDR3 nucleotides read TGTGCCAGCAGCCCCGCGTGGGGGAGGACTGAAGCTTTCTTT. This sequence encodes CASSPAWGRTEAFF.

At least ten counts were recorded for this clone. This sequence joins TRBV11-3 and TRBJ2-7, with TRBD1 matching 9 bases. The CDR3 runs 14 residues. Per germline, CDR1 SGHNT and CDR2 YENEEA. Trimming at V came to 7 bases and at J to 1 base, leaving 5 bases not matched to a gene. For the CDR3, the DNA is TGTGCCAGCACTCAACAGGGGGCTTCCTACGAGCAGTACTTC. Protein product: CASTQQGASYEQYF.

This clone was seen repeatedly, ten times or more. The J gene is TRBJ2-5, the V gene TRBV11-3, with 7 bases fitting TRBD1. V was clipped by 5 bases and J by 2 bases; unmatched bases: 5. CDR1 and CDR2 (germline): SGHNT, YENEEA. This CDR3 comprises 14 residues. The CDR3: CASSHGTAQETQYF. For the CDR3, the DNA is TGTGCCAGCAGCCACGGGACAGCGCAAGAGACCCAGTACTTC.

This clone was counted a few times. The rearrangement joins TRBV2 to TRBJ1-4; 9 bases are shared with TRBD1. This CDR3 has 13 amino acids. The germline V gene has CDR1 SNHLY and CDR2 FYNNEI. V shed 7 bases, J shed 11 bases, and the junction held 8 bases outside the gene matches. CDR3 DNA: TGTGCCAGCACCCAGGGACAGGGCGGGAAACTGTTTTTT. Translated, it gives CASTQGQGGKLFF.

The table lists this clone with a few counts. Mismatch with germline at one junction end may stem from a read error. The CDR3: CASNHGVLEPQSGRVF. CDR3 DNA sequence: TGTGCCAGCAACCACGGGGTCCTAGAGCCACAAAGCGGGAGAGTCTTC. The chain combines TRBV7-6 with TRBJ2-7; 8 nucleotides line up with TRBD2. The CDR3 extends over 16 amino acids. Looked up from germline, CDR1 is SGHVS and CDR2 is FNYEAQ. The whole variable domain, remainder taken from reference TRBV7-6 and TRBJ2-7, is GAGVSQSPRYKVTKRGQDVALRCDPISGHVSLYWYRQALGQGPEFLTYFNYEAQQDKSGLPNDRFSAERPEGSISTLTIQRTEQRDSAMYRCASNHGVLEPQSGRVFGPGTRLTVT.

This clone was seen more than once but under ten times. The CDR3 region is CASSNLLDTEAFF. The CDR3 bases are TGTGCCAGTAGTAACCTACTTGACACTGAAGCTTTCTTT. The chain employs TRBV19 and TRBJ1-1; no clear D. V lost 4 bases and J 3 bases, leaving 9 bases between the germline ends. This CDR3 spans 13 amino acids. Germline CDR1 LNHDA, CDR2 SQIVND (reference sequence). The full variable domain, its missing parts supplied by reference TRBV19 and TRBJ1-1, is DGGITQSPKYLFRKEGQNVTLSCEQNLNHDAMYWYRQDPGQGLRLIYYSQIVNDFQKGDIAEGYSVSREKKESFPLTVTSAQKNPTAFYLCASSNLLDTEAFFGQGTRLTVV.

The genes are TRBV29-1 and TRBJ2-2; D ambiguous. This CDR3 has 14 amino acids. In germline, CDR1 is SQVTM, CDR2 ANQGSEA. Trimming removed 4 bases from V and 1 base from J, with 10 bases in between. CDR3 DNA sequence: TGCAGCGTTGGCCATTTGGGGAACACCGGGGAGCTGTTTTTT. Encoded protein: CSVGHLGNTGELFF.

This rearrangement joins TRBV6-8 to TRBJ2-7; D is unclear. The V gene's germline CDR1 is MNHGY and CDR2 SAAAGT. The CDR3 sequence is 12 residues long. V was shortened by 7 bases and J by 1 base, with 8 bases between the two germline ends. In DNA, the CDR3 is TGTGCCAGCAACACTGGGTCCTACGAGCAGTACTTC. Translating gives CASNTGSYEQYF.

This clone turned up a few times. This rearrangement joins TRBV11-3 to TRBJ1-2; D is perhaps TRBD1 (6 bases). Trimming took off 5 bases at V and 4 bases at J, with 17 bases between the two ends. The CDR3 runs 15 residues. The germline CDR1 and CDR2 sequences are SGHNT and YENEEA. The DNA for the CDR3 is TGTGCCAGCAGCCTACCAGATCCCAGGGGCTATGGCTACACCTTC. It encodes CASSLPDPRGYGYTF.